These 17 T cell receptor beta chains were all obtained from the same sample, sequenced in a study of cytotoxic CD8 clonotypes in ibrutinib-treated CLL. TCRdb's table, derived via immunoSEQ multiplex PCR, lists solely in-frame clones and lacks some. This sample has around 140,000 clones, with approximately 77% found just once. Sequenced material: PBMCs, taken after 12 months of ibrutinib treatment. The receptors originated from a human donor with chronic lymphocytic leukemia.

The chain carries TRBV15 and TRBJ2-3; 7 nucleotides match TRBD1. The germline V gene encodes CDR1 LNHNV and CDR2 YYDKDF (reference sequence). This CDR3 is 13 amino acids long. The ends lost 2 bases at V and 11 bases at J; junction bases unmatched: 7. This CDR3 is CATSRRQGVGQYF. DNA for the CDR3: TGTGCCACCAGCAGACGACAGGGTGTGGGGCAGTATTTT. The full variable domain, its missing parts supplied by reference TRBV15 and TRBJ2-3, is DAMVIQNPRYQVTQFGKPVTLSCSQTLNHNVMYWYQQKSSQAPKLLFHYYDKDFNNEADTPDNFQSRRPNTSFCFLDIRSPGLGDTAMYLCATSRRQGVGQYFGPGTRLTVL.

The chain combines TRBV21-1 with TRBJ1-6. TRBV21-1 represents a pseudogene. The CDR3 is 17 residues long. The CDR3 sequence: CASTPRDGGSRNAPLHF. As DNA, the CDR3 is TGTGCCAGCACCCCCCGGGACGGAGGCTCTCGGAATGCACCCCTCCACTTT.

Details on this clone: At one boundary the junction diverges from the germline segment, which might be a read error. The V and J genes are TRBV28 and TRBJ2-7; D ambiguous. Germline lookup yields CDR1 MDHEN and CDR2 SYDVKM. This CDR3 has 13 residues. The chain's CDR3 is CTSRRESTYEQYF. CDR3 DNA sequence: TGTACCAGCAGGCGAGAGAGCACCTACGAGCAGTACTTC.

The rearrangement joins TRBV14 to TRBJ2-7, with D unclear. The ends were cut back, 0 bases at V and 5 bases at J, with 11 bases in the middle. The CDR3 is 14 residues long. Germline lookup yields CDR1 SGHDN and CDR2 FVKESK. Here the CDR3 reads CASSQDVGIDEQYF. The CDR3 region has the DNA TGTGCCAGCAGCCAAGATGTGGGGATAGACGAGCAGTACTTC.

V usage is TRBV7-8 and J usage is TRBJ2-5, with D perhaps given as TRBD1 or TRBD2 (6 bases each). The CDR3 has 15 residues. Germline V gives CDR1 SGHVS, CDR2 FQNEAQ. Trimming shortened V by 5 bases and J by 7 bases, and 20 bases separated the two germline ends. CDR3 region: CASSREGGWEWTQYF. CDR3 in DNA: TGTGCCAGCAGCCGAGAAGGGGGGTGGGAGTGGACCCAGTACTTC.

J is TRBJ1-2 and V is TRBV5-1; D remains unclear. With 0 bases removed from V and 2 bases from J, the gap between germline ends came to 5 bases. The CDR3 runs 13 residues. Germline V gives CDR1 SGHRS, CDR2 YFSETQ. CDR3 sequence reads: CASSLVGNYGYTF. As DNA, the CDR3 is TGCGCCAGCAGCTTGGTGGGGAACTATGGCTACACCTTC. The full variable domain, rest sourced from reference TRBV5-1 and TRBJ1-2, is KAGVTQTPRYLIKTRGQQVTLSCSPISGHRSVSWYQQTPGQGLQFLFEYFSETQRNKGNFPGRFSGRQFSNSRSEMNVSTLELGDSALYLCASSLVGNYGYTFGSGTRLTVV.

The J gene is TRBJ2-3, the V gene TRBV28; 11 bases are a match to TRBD2. With V trimmed by 5 bases and J by 5 bases, 12 bases remained unmatched. Germline V gene lookup returns CDR1 MDHEN and CDR2 SYDVKM. This CDR3 is built from 17 residues. This CDR3 is CASSPIKLAGVQDTQYF. In DNA, the CDR3 is TGTGCCAGCAGTCCAATCAAACTAGCGGGAGTTCAAGATACGCAGTATTTT.

The rearrangement joins TRBV4-3 to TRBJ2-7; 9 bases are a match to TRBD2. CDR3 size: 14 residues. V lost 5 bases, J lost 3 bases, and 5 bases stayed unmatched. Germline V CDR1 and CDR2: LGHNA, YSLEER. CDR3 in DNA: TGCGCCAGCAGCACCCTAGCGGGGAGCTACGAGCAGTACTTC. Translating it yields CASSTLAGSYEQYF.

The rearrangement links TRBV5-1 to TRBJ2-1, with 7 bases aligning to TRBD2. With V trimmed by 5 bases and J by 9 bases, 14 bases remained unmatched. The V gene's germline CDR1 is SGHRS and CDR2 YFSETQ. The CDR3 length is 15 residues. CDR3 loop: CASSRPRTSGAEQFF. The CDR3, as DNA: TGCGCCAGCAGTAGGCCCCGGACTAGTGGTGCTGAGCAGTTCTTC. Using reference TRBV5-1 and TRBJ2-1 for the parts outside the CDR3, the full variable domain is KAGVTQTPRYLIKTRGQQVTLSCSPISGHRSVSWYQQTPGQGLQFLFEYFSETQRNKGNFPGRFSGRQFSNSRSEMNVSTLELGDSALYLCASSRPRTSGAEQFFGPGTRLTVL.

V and J are TRBV7-6 and TRBJ2-3; D might be TRBD1 (6 bases). CDR1 and CDR2 (germline): SGHVS, FNYEAQ. Between the trimmed V and J ends, which lost 4 bases and 0 bases, there was a span of 14 bases. The CDR3 is made up of 16 amino acids. The CDR3 protein is CASSSTRQDSTDTQYF. CDR3 DNA: TGTGCCAGCAGCTCGACCCGACAGGACAGCACAGATACGCAGTATTTT.

The sample holds a few counts of this clone. This specimen includes other DNA sequences encoding the same CDR3. V gene TRBV6-5 combines with J gene TRBJ2-1, with D possibly being TRBD1 or TRBD2 (5 bases each). CDR1 MNHEY and CDR2 SVGAGI come from the germline V gene. The CDR3 sequence is 13 residues long. V was trimmed by 2 bases and J by 5 bases, leaving 7 bases between them. DNA of the CDR3: TGTGCCAGCAGTTACCTGGGACACAATGAGCAGTTCTTC. It codes for CASSYLGHNEQFF.

The chain links TRBV13 to TRBJ2-2; D tentatively reads TRBD1 or TRBD2 (5 bases each). V lost 3 bases to trimming and J lost 4 bases, with 15 bases between them. This CDR3 comprises 16 residues. From germline, CDR1 is PRHDT and CDR2 FYEKMQ (reference sequence). This CDR3 is CASSFRAGRGTGELFF. The CDR3 region has the DNA TGTGCCAGCAGCTTCAGGGCAGGGAGAGGCACCGGGGAGCTGTTTTTT.

The table lists this clone with a count of one. CDR3 nucleotides: TGTGCCAGCAGCGTACGACAGGGACCCTACAATGAGCAGTTCTTC. Amino acid sequence: CASSVRQGPYNEQFF. V is TRBV11-2 and J is TRBJ2-1, with TRBD1 identical over 7 bases. The CDR3 length is 15 residues. Looked up from germline, CDR1 is SGHAT and CDR2 is FQNNGV. Trimming cost V 5 bases and J 2 bases; bases outside gene matches: 6.

This chain links TRBV28 with TRBJ2-2; unclear D gene. CDR1 is MDHEN, CDR2 SYDVKM, per germline. Trimming took off 2 bases at V and 0 bases at J, with 10 bases between the two ends. The CDR3 has 16 residues. The CDR3 loop is CASSLGRAANTGELFF. The CDR3 nucleotides are TGTGCCAGCAGTTTAGGACGGGCCGCGAACACCGGGGAGCTGTTTTTT. Using reference TRBV28 and TRBJ2-2 for the parts outside the CDR3, the full variable domain is DVKVTQSSRYLVKRTGEKVFLECVQDMDHENMFWYRQDPGLGLRLIYFSYDVKMKEKGDIPEGYSVSREKKERFSLILESASTNQTSMYLCASSLGRAANTGELFFGEGSRLTVL.

The genes are TRBV28 and TRBJ2-5; D may be TRBD2 (6 bases). CDR1 is MDHEN, CDR2 SYDVKM, per germline. Trimming stripped 3 bases from V and 0 bases from J, with 11 bases between. The CDR3 is 15 residues long. The CDR3 spells CASSLASAYQETQYF. The CDR3 bases are TGTGCCAGCAGTTTGGCTAGCGCCTACCAAGAGACCCAGTACTTC.

V is TRBV7-8 and J is TRBJ1-2, with 10 bases fitting TRBD1. This CDR3 contains 14 residues. CDR1 is SGHVS and CDR2 is FQNEAQ in the germline V gene. With V trimmed by 4 bases and J by 5 bases, 4 bases remained unmatched. CDR3 sequence: CASSWGQGIYGYTF. CDR3 sequence (DNA): TGTGCCAGCAGCTGGGGACAGGGGATATATGGCTACACCTTC.

This chain joins TRBV11-3 and TRBJ2-5; D might be TRBD1 or TRBD2, each matching 6 bases. Germline lookup yields CDR1 SGHNT and CDR2 YENEEA. The V and J ends lost 5 bases and 5 bases respectively, with 15 bases between them. The CDR3 contains 14 residues. CDR3 sequence: CASSRPRGRETQYF. CDR3 sequence (DNA): TGTGCCAGCAGCCGTCCTCGGGGGCGGGAGACCCAGTACTTC.